This entry describes one T cell receptor beta chain. The data originate from a study of Graves' ophthalmopathy and Graves' hyperthyroidism. V was pared by 6 bases and J by 5 bases, with 10 bases of the junction left unmatched. CDR3 size: 15 residues. Germline lookup yields CDR1 PRHDT and CDR2 FYEKMQ (reference sequence). The study amplified TCR beta CDR3 regions using RNA transcripts. The first round was an RT-PCR with HTBI primers, and the second round was a multiplex PCR. TCRdb reprocessed the multiplex PCR reads via MiXCR and lists one record per CDR3 protein. The sample has 500,000 to 800,000 distinct CDR3 sequences, roughly two fifths seen once; the top ten hold about 3.3%.

The sample consisted of peripheral blood. The origin of this receptor is an adult man with Graves' ophthalmopathy. The chain employs TRBV13 and TRBJ1-1, with 9 bases aligning to TRBD1. The CDR3 here is CASRPGGTGWTEAFF. The CDR3 nucleotides read TGTGCCAGCAGACCCGGGGGGACAGGGTGGACTGAAGCTTTCTTT.